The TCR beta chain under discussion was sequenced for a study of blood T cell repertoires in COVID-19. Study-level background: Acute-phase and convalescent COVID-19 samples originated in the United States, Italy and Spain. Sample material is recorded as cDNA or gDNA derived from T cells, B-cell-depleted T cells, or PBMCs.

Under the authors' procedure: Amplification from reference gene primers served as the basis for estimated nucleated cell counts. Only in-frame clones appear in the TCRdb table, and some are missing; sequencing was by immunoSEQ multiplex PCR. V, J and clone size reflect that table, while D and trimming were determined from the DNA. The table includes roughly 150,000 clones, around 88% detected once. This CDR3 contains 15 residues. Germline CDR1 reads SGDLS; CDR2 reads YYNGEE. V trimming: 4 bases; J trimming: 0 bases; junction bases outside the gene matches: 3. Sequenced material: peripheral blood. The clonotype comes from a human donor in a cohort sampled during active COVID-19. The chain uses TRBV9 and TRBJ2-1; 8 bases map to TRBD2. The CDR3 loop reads CASSISGSSYNEQFF. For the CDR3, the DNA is TGTGCCAGCAGCATCAGCGGGAGCTCCTACAATGAGCAGTTCTTC.